The clone carrying this T cell receptor beta chain was counted a single time. V lost 3 bases and J 5 bases, leaving 18 bases between the germline ends. The CDR3 runs to 16 residues. In germline, CDR1 is SGHTA, CDR2 FQGTGA. This sample stems from a study of blood T cell repertoires in COVID-19. Authors' analysis steps: Counts of nucleated cells, estimated from reference gene primer amplification, were obtained. The method was immunoSEQ multiplex PCR; TCRdb's version includes in-frame clones alone and lacks a portion of them. V and J calls and clone size are copied from that table; D and trimming were computed from the DNA. Of 170,000 or so clones listed, 80% to 85% were seen once; the top ten hold over 12%.

Sample: peripheral blood. The V call is TRBV7-3, the J call TRBJ2-3; no definite D call. This TCR came from a man younger than 30 with active or convalescent COVID-19. CDR3 region: CASSFRGGVFGDTQYF. The CDR3 nucleotides read TGTGCCAGCAGCTTCCGTGGCGGAGTATTCGGAGATACGCAGTATTTT.